This record covers a single T cell receptor (beta chain). This sample is drawn from a study of blood T cell repertoires in COVID-19. In terms of age and location, participants ranged from roughly 18 to 90 years and lived in under 30 US areas. Clinical history as reported by participants underpinned cohort assignment. Here immunoSEQ multiplex PCR was the method, and the copy in TCRdb shows in-frame clones only, minus some. The sample lists approximately 200,000 clones, approximately 90% occurring once. This CDR3 spans 12 amino acids. CDR1 and CDR2 from the germline V gene are SGHDT and YYEEEE. Trimming took off 0 bases at V and 5 bases at J, with 6 bases between the two ends.

The chain combines TRBV5-6 with TRBJ2-7, with D hard to call. The TCR sequence derives from a woman under 30 in a cohort exposed to, infected with or recovered from COVID-19 (not recorded which). Input material: PBMCs or T cells enriched from blood (not recorded which). This CDR3 reads CASSLASHEQYF. CDR3 nucleotide sequence: TGTGCCAGCAGCTTGGCCAGTCACGAGCAGTACTTC.